This TCR beta chain is drawn from a study of graft-versus-host responses after intestinal transplantation. The assay was immunoSEQ multiplex PCR, and TCRdb's table has in-frame clones only and misses some. This table has about 18,000 clones, roughly 37% appearing once. The CDR3 loop spans 12 amino acids. V was clipped by 3 bases and J by 8 bases, with 11 bases between them. Germline V lookup: CDR1 WNHNN, CDR2 SYGVQD (reference sequence). The material was alloreactive CD4+ T cells from a mixed lymphocyte reaction culture, obtained before intestinal transplant. The subset is: CFSE-low proliferating T cells sorted from roughly 6-day pre-transplant mixed lymphocyte reaction (GvH or HvG direction). The source is a human patient who received an intestinal transplant. This chain connects TRBV10-1 to TRBJ2-7; D gene uncertain. The CDR3 region has the DNA TGCGCCAGCAGTGACAGTTACCACAAGCAGTACTTC. Translation: CASSDSYHKQYF.